This T cell receptor beta chain was recovered during a study of T cells after yellow fever vaccination. Study-level points and caveats: Subsequent booster samples again held most clones from primary vaccination (under 98% CD4, nearly 90% CD8). Within FACS-sorted repertoires, abundant clonotypes contaminating from the bulk population could be present.

Only a few counts were recorded for this clonotype. Antigen unknown. Universal primer sites and UMIs were introduced during 5'RACE template-switching synthesis of TCR cDNA. TCRdb ran MiXCR on the 5' RACE reads and lists one entry per CDR3 protein. The repertoire holds about 340,000 distinct CDR3 sequences, with 3.5% to 4.5% as singletons. The TCR comes from a young man who received the YFV17D yellow fever vaccine. The sequencing here drew on PBMCs, taken 5 days after the yellow fever booster vaccination.

The CDR3 here is CASSPELAESYNEQFF. The CDR3, as DNA: TGCGCCAGCAGCCCAGAACTAGCGGAATCCTACAATGAGCAGTTCTTC. The chain has TRBV4-3 and TRBJ2-1; 8 bases align to TRBD2. This CDR3 is 16 amino acids long. Germline lookup yields CDR1 LGHNA and CDR2 YSLEER. V lost 4 bases and J lost 1; bases outside the gene matches: 6.